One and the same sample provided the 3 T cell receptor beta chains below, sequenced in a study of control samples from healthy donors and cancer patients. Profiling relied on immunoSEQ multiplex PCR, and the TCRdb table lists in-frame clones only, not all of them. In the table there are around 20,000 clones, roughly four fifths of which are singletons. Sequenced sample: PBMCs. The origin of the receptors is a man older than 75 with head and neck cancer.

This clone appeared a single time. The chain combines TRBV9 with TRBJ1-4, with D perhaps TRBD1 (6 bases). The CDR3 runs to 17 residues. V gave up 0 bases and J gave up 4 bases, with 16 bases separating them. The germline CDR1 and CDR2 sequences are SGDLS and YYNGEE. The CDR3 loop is CASSVDTGAGVNEKLFF. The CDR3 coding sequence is TGTGCCAGCAGCGTAGACACGGGGGCAGGGGTTAATGAAAAACTGTTTTTT.

CDR3 region: CATSQSGENTGELFF. CDR3 nucleotides: TGTGCCACCAGCCAAAGCGGGGAGAACACCGGGGAGCTGTTTTTT. The gene calls are TRBV15 and TRBJ2-2, with 7 bases identical to TRBD2. V shed 5 bases, J shed 1 base, and the junction held 4 bases outside the gene matches. CDR3 length: 15 residues. Germline CDR1 is LNHNV and CDR2 is YYDKDF (reference sequence).

This CDR3 is CASGLAGGRSYNEQFF. As DNA, the CDR3 is TGTGCCAGCGGACTAGCGGGAGGGCGCTCCTACAATGAGCAGTTCTTC. This chain joins TRBV5-8 and TRBJ2-1; TRBD2 agrees at 15 bases. With V trimmed by 7 bases and J by 0 bases, 2 bases remained unmatched. Germline V gene sequence: CDR1 SGHTS, CDR2 YDEGEE. The CDR3 is 16 residues long. The full variable domain, in which reference TRBV5-8 and TRBJ2-1 provide the parts outside the CDR3, is EAGVTQSPTHLIKTRGQQATLRCSPISGHTSVYWYQQALGLGLQFLLWYDEGEERNRGNFPPRFSGRQFPNYSSELNVNALELEDSALYLCASGLAGGRSYNEQFFGPGTRLTVL.